Following are 8 T cell receptor beta chains from one sample sequenced in a study of control samples from healthy donors and cancer patients. The method was immunoSEQ multiplex PCR; TCRdb's version includes in-frame clones alone and lacks a portion of them. This table has roughly 86,000 clones, about nine tenths appearing once. What was sequenced was blood. The origin of the receptors is a woman aged 18-29 years in good health.

The rearrangement joins TRBV7-9 to TRBJ1-1, with 9 bases matching TRBD1. Germline assignment: CDR1 SEHNR and CDR2 FQNEAQ (reference sequence). This CDR3 spans 15 amino acids. V shed 10 bases and J 5 bases; nucleotides not matched to a gene: 14. CDR3 sequence (DNA): TGTGCCACTCAATATACTCGGGACAGGGTAACTGAAGCTTTCTTT. Protein sequence: CATQYTRDRVTEAFF.

The V call is TRBV4-1, the J call TRBJ2-7, with D uncertain. Germline V CDR1 and CDR2: MGHRA, YSYEKL. The CDR3 sequence is 15 residues long. V lost 4 bases and J lost 4, with 17 bases in between. CDR3 sequence reads: CASSPPGPSGYEQYF. The CDR3 DNA is TGCGCCAGCAGCCCACCTGGTCCATCCGGATACGAGCAGTACTTC.

This clone was seen only once. V and J are TRBV5-1 and TRBJ2-3; TRBD2 matches at 9 bases. CDR3 length equals 17 residues. Germline V gene sequence: CDR1 SGHRS, CDR2 YFSETQ. Losses at the gene ends were 0 bases for V and 4 bases for J; bases not matched to a gene: 9. The CDR3 protein is CASSLEVAGGPSDTQYF. DNA for the CDR3: TGCGCCAGCAGCTTGGAAGTTGCGGGGGGGCCATCAGATACGCAGTATTTT. Variable domain in full (rest from reference TRBV5-1 and TRBJ2-3): KAGVTQTPRYLIKTRGQQVTLSCSPISGHRSVSWYQQTPGQGLQFLFEYFSETQRNKGNFPGRFSGRQFSNSRSEMNVSTLELGDSALYLCASSLEVAGGPSDTQYFGPGTRLTVL.

The chain combines TRBV29-1 with TRBJ1-5; 7 positions agree with TRBD1. Germline V gives CDR1 SQVTM, CDR2 ANQGSEA. Trimming at V came to 5 bases and at J to 4 bases, leaving 2 bases not matched to a gene. The CDR3 length is 12 residues. This CDR3 is CSVQQGNQPQHF. Written as DNA, the CDR3 is TGCAGCGTTCAACAGGGGAATCAGCCCCAGCATTTT. Full variable domain (rest looked up from reference TRBV29-1 and TRBJ1-5): SAVISQKPSRDICQRGTSLTIQCQVDSQVTMMFWYRQQPGQSLTLIATANQGSEATYESGFVIDKFPISRPNLTFSTLTVSNMSPEDSSIYLCSVQQGNQPQHFGDGTRLSIL.

The rearrangement links TRBV5-1 to TRBJ1-4; D unresolved. This CDR3 spans 15 amino acids. Trimming removed 3 bases from V and 7 bases from J, with 16 bases in between. CDR1 and CDR2 (germline): SGHRS, YFSETQ. The CDR3 protein is CASSSTSGGGEKLFF. The DNA of the CDR3 is TGCGCCAGCAGCTCCACCAGTGGAGGAGGTGAAAAACTGTTTTTT.

V usage is TRBV13 and J usage is TRBJ1-2; perhaps TRBD1 as D (5 bases). The length of the CDR3 is 12 residues. Germline loops: CDR1 PRHDT, CDR2 FYEKMQ (reference sequence). Trimming removed 3 bases at V and 8 bases at J, with 10 bases between. CDR3 nucleotide sequence: TGTGCCAGCAGCTTTACAGGTCGCGGCTACACCTTC. It translates to CASSFTGRGYTF.

This clone occurred once. The V call is TRBV29-1, the J call TRBJ1-5; 9 nucleotides align to TRBD1. V shed 6 bases and J 4 bases; nucleotides not matched to a gene: 4. This CDR3 contains 13 residues. Germline V lookup: CDR1 SQVTM, CDR2 ANQGSEA. This chain's CDR3 is CSVAGTGNQPQHF. DNA of the CDR3: TGCAGCGTGGCCGGGACAGGGAATCAGCCCCAGCATTTT.

This chain links TRBV27 with TRBJ1-4; tentative D call: TRBD1 (6 bases). The CDR3 length is 15 residues. Germline V gene data show CDR1 as MNHEY and CDR2 as SMNVEV (reference sequence). V shed 7 bases and J shed 2 bases, with 14 bases lying between them. CDR3 sequence: CASKSKGGTNEKLFF. The CDR3 DNA sequence: TGTGCCAGCAAGTCAAAGGGGGGGACTAATGAAAAACTGTTTTTT.